Below are 21 T cell receptor beta chains sequenced from a single sample in a study of radiation and T cells in renal cell carcinoma. Method: immunoSEQ multiplex PCR; TCRdb's copy keeps in-frame clones and lacks some. Of roughly 120,000 clones listed, roughly four fifths are singletons. Time point: baseline pretreatment blood. Treatment given: 15 Gy SBRT to primary tumor, nephrectomy 4 weeks later. The material sequenced was blood, taken from a patient whose treatment included radiotherapy and nephrectomy. The receptors stem from a woman in her sixties with renal cell carcinoma.

The chain couples TRBV30 to TRBJ2-7; a possible D gene is TRBD1 (6 bases). Germline V CDR1 and CDR2: GTSNPN, SVGIG (reference sequence). Trimming took 0 bases from V and 7 from J, leaving 13 bases between them. The CDR3 length is 13 residues. This chain's CDR3 is CAWSVNRAREQYF. The CDR3 bases are TGTGCCTGGAGTGTCAACAGGGCCAGGGAGCAGTACTTC.

V is TRBV2 and J is TRBJ2-3; perhaps TRBD2 as D (6 bases). The CDR3 is 15 amino acids. Deletions cut 6 bases from V and 2 bases from J, with 15 bases between. Germline V gene sequence: CDR1 SNHLY, CDR2 FYNNEI. The CDR3 nucleotides read TGTGCCAGCAGCCGGGACTTGGGCTTCACAGATACGCAGTATTTT. The encoded protein is CASSRDLGFTDTQYF.

The rearrangement links TRBV4-3 to TRBJ2-1, with D uncertain. The CDR3 is made up of 15 amino acids. Germline CDR1 is LGHNA and CDR2 is YSLEER. The V gene lost 0 bases and the J gene lost 4 bases, with 10 bases spanning the gap. The CDR3 DNA is TGCGCCAGCAGCCAAGATCCGGCGCAGTACAATGAGCAGTTCTTC. It is translated as CASSQDPAQYNEQFF.

This chain uses TRBV19 with TRBJ1-5; TRBD1 matches at 7 bases. The CDR3 is 14 residues long. V lost 1 base and J lost 11; bases outside the gene matches: 8. Per germline, CDR1 LNHDA and CDR2 SQIVND (reference sequence). CDR3 region: CASSIGDSQQTQHF. CDR3 nucleotide sequence: TGTGCCAGTAGTATAGGGGACAGCCAACAGACCCAGCATTTT.

This chain joins TRBV7-9 and TRBJ2-5, with D unresolved. CDR3 length equals 13 residues. Germline V gene lookup returns CDR1 SEHNR and CDR2 FQNEAQ (reference sequence). With 1 base removed from V and 1 base from J, the gap between germline ends came to 4 bases. The CDR3 loop reads CASSLGSQETQYF. CDR3 DNA sequence: TGTGCCAGCAGCTTAGGTAGCCAAGAGACCCAGTACTTC.

The chain carries TRBV13 and TRBJ2-3, with TRBD2 as a possible D gene (5 bases). The CDR3 consists of 16 residues. The ends were cut back, 4 bases at V and 0 bases at J, with 14 bases in the middle. CDR1 and CDR2 from the germline V gene are PRHDT and FYEKMQ (reference sequence). The DNA for the CDR3 is TGTGCCAGCAGCTATAGAGTTGGGAGTAGCACAGATACGCAGTATTTT. The encoded protein is CASSYRVGSSTDTQYF.

J is TRBJ2-4 and V is TRBV5-5; D is perhaps TRBD1 (6 bases). The CDR3 is 17 amino acids. Germline V gene sequence: CDR1 SGHKS, CDR2 YYEKEE (reference sequence). V lost 1 base and J 5 bases, leaving 19 bases between the germline ends. The DNA of the CDR3 is TGTGCCAGCAGCTTGCTCCATTTACAGGGAAACCAAAACATTCAGTACTTC. Protein product: CASSLLHLQGNQNIQYF.

The chain is built from TRBV19 and TRBJ1-2; D call uncertain. Germline V gives CDR1 LNHDA, CDR2 SQIVND (reference sequence). The CDR3 has 15 amino acids. V was trimmed by 3 bases and J by 4 bases, leaving 15 bases between them. This CDR3 reads CASSIRRQMPYGYTF. The CDR3 DNA is TGTGCCAGTAGTATTCGTCGGCAGATGCCCTATGGCTACACCTTC.

The rearrangement joins TRBV10-2 to TRBJ1-1; D unclear. Germline V lookup: CDR1 WSHSY, CDR2 SAAADI. The length of the CDR3 is 15 residues. V dropped 3 bases and J dropped 1 base, with 12 bases sitting between them. The CDR3 bases are TGCGCCAGCAGTGATCACAGCGCAGCGAACACTGAAGCTTTCTTT. Its protein product is CASSDHSAANTEAFF.

Here the CDR3 DNA reads TGTGCCAGTAGTATAAGGCCGTGGACTAGCGGGAGCAGGAATTCGGCCAAAAACATTCAGTACTTC. It yields the protein CASSIRPWTSGSRNSAKNIQYF. The rearrangement links TRBV19 to TRBJ2-4, with 13 bases lining up with TRBD2. CDR1 is LNHDA and CDR2 is SQIVND in the germline V gene (reference sequence). The ends lost 2 bases at V and 1 base at J; junction bases unmatched: 17. There are 22 residues in the CDR3.

In this sample, this clone turned up once. This rearrangement joins TRBV20-1 to TRBJ1-2; 10 nucleotides line up with TRBD1. Unmatched junction bases numbered 3, after V lost 6 bases and J lost 8 bases. This CDR3 is built from 11 residues. CDR1 and CDR2 (germline): DFQATT, SNEGSKA (reference sequence). The DNA of the CDR3 is TGCAGTGCCCGGACAGGGGGAGGCTACACCTTC. Translation gives CSARTGGGYTF.

The chain employs TRBV7-2 and TRBJ2-7, with 10 bases that match TRBD2. The CDR3 totals 14 residues. The J segment lost 3 bases and the V segment lost 6 bases, leaving 5 bases of the junction unmatched. Germline lookup yields CDR1 SGHTA and CDR2 FQGNSA. The CDR3 nucleotides read TGTGCCAGCAGTCCAGCGGGAGGGCGCTACGAGCAGTACTTC. It yields the protein CASSPAGGRYEQYF.

The chain has TRBV29-1 and TRBJ2-7; no clear D gene. The CDR3 runs to 15 residues. V was pared by 2 bases and J by 3 bases, with 17 bases between. CDR1 is SQVTM and CDR2 is ANQGSEA in the germline V gene. The CDR3 DNA follows: TGCAGCGTTGAATTCCCCGCCCCAGCTAGCTACGAGCAGTACTTC. This gives the protein CSVEFPAPASYEQYF.

This chain uses TRBV7-3 with TRBJ2-3; weak D call: TRBD1 (6 bases). CDR1 SGHTA and CDR2 FQGTGA come from the germline V gene. The CDR3 runs to 14 residues. V lost 1 base, J lost 6 bases, and 11 bases lay in between. The CDR3 sequence is CASSLIGGPDTQYF. The CDR3 bases are TGTGCCAGCAGCTTAATAGGGGGTCCGGATACGCAGTATTTT.

The chain has TRBV5-5 and TRBJ2-2; D is possibly TRBD2 (5 bases). V shed 4 bases and J shed 5 bases, with 12 bases lying between them. Germline V gene sequence: CDR1 SGHKS, CDR2 YYEKEE (reference sequence). CDR3 length: 14 residues. This chain's CDR3 is CASSPRTGTGELFF. CDR3 nucleotides: TGTGCCAGCAGCCCGAGGACTGGTACCGGGGAGCTGTTTTTT.

This clone turned up a few times. The chain combines TRBV27 with TRBJ2-1, with a possible D match to TRBD1 (5 bases). Germline CDR1 is MNHEY and CDR2 is SMNVEV (reference sequence). This CDR3 comprises 16 residues. V lost 6 bases, J lost 3 bases, and 18 bases lay in between. The CDR3 is CASRPLIQGFYNEQFF. The CDR3 region has the DNA TGTGCCAGCAGACCGTTAATTCAGGGTTTCTACAATGAGCAGTTCTTC.

The chain links TRBV11-2 to TRBJ1-1; D remains unclear. Trimming took off 0 bases at V and 7 bases at J, with 15 bases between the two ends. The CDR3 is 15 amino acids. Looked up from germline, CDR1 is SGHAT and CDR2 is FQNNGV. Written as DNA, the CDR3 is TGTGCCAGCAGCTTAGATGTGGCCCCACCGGGTGAAGCTTTCTTT. This sequence encodes CASSLDVAPPGEAFF.

The chain combines TRBV5-6 with TRBJ1-2; D gene unclear. The CDR3 covers 15 residues. The germline V gene has CDR1 SGHDT and CDR2 YYEEEE. Trimming left V 0 bases short and J 0 bases short, with 9 bases between. This chain's CDR3 is CASSLVSLSNYGYTF. The DNA for the CDR3 is TGTGCCAGCAGCTTGGTCAGCCTCTCTAACTATGGCTACACCTTC.

This sequence joins TRBV18 and TRBJ1-1; D possibly corresponds to TRBD1 (5 bases). In germline, CDR1 is KGHSH, CDR2 LQKENI. CDR3 length: 15 amino acids. V lost 8 bases and J lost 1, with 17 bases in between. The DNA for the CDR3 is TGTGCCAGCACGGGGGATTTTGCTGGGAACACTGAAGCTTTCTTT. It codes for CASTGDFAGNTEAFF.

This chain connects TRBV5-1 to TRBJ2-3, with D possibly being TRBD1 or TRBD2 (5 bases each). The CDR3 contains 20 residues. Germline-derived CDR1 and CDR2 are SGHRS and YFSETQ. Trimming left V 0 bases short and J 4 bases short, with 27 bases between. CDR3 bases: TGCGCCAGCAGCTTGGGGGGCAGATCTTTTACTAGTCGAAAGGCAGATACGCAGTATTTT. Protein: CASSLGGRSFTSRKADTQYF.

This clone was recorded only once. The chain joins TRBV4-3 to TRBJ2-5, with 10 bases fitting TRBD2. This CDR3 spans 19 amino acids. Germline V gene lookup returns CDR1 LGHNA and CDR2 YSLEER. V shed 0 bases, J shed 9 bases, and the junction held 19 bases outside the gene matches. The CDR3 here is CASSQDWDPSGRIPRAQYF. In DNA form, the CDR3 reads TGCGCCAGCAGCCAAGATTGGGATCCTAGCGGGAGAATTCCGAGGGCCCAGTACTTC.